This T cell receptor (beta chain) emerged from a study of vaccination effects on CD4 cells after COVID-19. In its sample, this clone is medium-sized. As yet, its antigen is unknown. Culture lasted about ten days before CD4+ T cell isolation. Profiling relied on immunoSEQ multiplex PCR, and the TCRdb table lists in-frame clones only, not all of them. The sample includes over 45,000 clones, more than 65% of them seen just once. This CDR3 has 13 residues. Per germline, CDR1 SNHLY and CDR2 FYNNEI. Trimming removed 7 bases at V and 1 base at J, with 10 bases between. Here the sequenced sample was CD4+ T cells from PBMCs cultured without peptide, taken before COVID-19 vaccination. The chain uses TRBV2 and TRBJ2-5; either TRBD1 or TRBD2 may fit D (5 bases each). This clonotype originated in a human donor who received a COVID-19 vaccine. CDR3 in amino acids: CASNRDAQETQYF. The CDR3 DNA reads as TGTGCCAGCAATAGGGACGCCCAAGAGACCCAGTACTTC.